Described below is a single T cell receptor (beta chain) sequence and its context. Measured with immunoSEQ multiplex PCR; TCRdb has only the in-frame clones, and not every one. Found here are roughly 96,000 clones, over 75% of them singletons; the top ten hold 5.5% to 7%. Trimming left V 7 bases short and J 2 bases short, with 12 bases between. This CDR3 comprises 13 residues. The germline V gene has CDR1 SQVTM and CDR2 ANQGSEA. This sample is part of a study of identifying expanded T cells in peripheral blood. The chain carries TRBV29-1 and TRBJ2-4; tentatively, D is TRBD1 (6 bases). Sequenced: blood. The clonotype originates from a person aged 18-69 years in good health. The chain's CDR3 is CSANQGSKNIQYF. The CDR3 DNA sequence: TGCAGCGCCAACCAGGGGTCCAAAAACATTCAGTACTTC.